The 26 T cell receptor beta chains listed next were all sequenced from one sample in a study of T cells in Graves' hyperthyroidism and ophthalmopathy. TCR beta CDR3 regions were amplified from RNA transcripts. First-round RT-PCR with HTBI primers amplified the TCR CDR3 region. In TCRdb, the multiplex PCR reads were re-called with MiXCR into one record per CDR3 protein. The table has more than 500,000 distinct CDR3 sequences, 15% to 20% seen once. The sequencing sample was made of blood. The source is a woman aged 25 to 45 with Graves' ophthalmopathy.

The chain recombines TRBV15 with TRBJ2-3; a weak D match, TRBD1 (6 bases). The CDR3 extends over 17 amino acids. Deletions cut 0 bases from V and 4 bases from J, with 17 bases between. Germline V gene data show CDR1 as LNHNV and CDR2 as YYDKDF (reference sequence). The CDR3 spells CATSRERGRGSADTQYF. CDR3 DNA sequence: TGTGCCACCAGCAGAGAAAGGGGGAGAGGGAGCGCAGATACGCAGTATTTT.

This clonotype was seen many times. The chain joins TRBV7-2 to TRBJ1-5; D gene unclear. Trimming removed 2 bases from V and 7 bases from J, with 9 bases in between. The CDR3 spans 13 residues. Germline V gene data show CDR1 as SGHTA and CDR2 as FQGNSA. The CDR3 is CASSLYLGQPQHF. In DNA, the CDR3 is TGTGCCAGCAGCTTATATCTGGGACAGCCCCAGCATTTT.

This clonotype was counted ten times or more. The rearrangement uses TRBV27 and TRBJ2-1; TRBD2 matches 15 bases. The CDR3 runs 16 residues. Trimming at V came to 5 bases and at J to 4 bases, leaving 3 bases not matched to a gene. CDR1 and CDR2 from the germline V gene are MNHEY and SMNVEV (reference sequence). The CDR3 protein is CASSVGTSGRYNEQFF. The CDR3 DNA is TGTGCCAGCAGTGTCGGGACTAGCGGGAGGTACAATGAGCAGTTCTTC.

This sequence joins TRBV7-3 and TRBJ2-2, with TRBD2 matching 12 bases. With 5 bases clipped from V and 10 bases from J, the junction kept 5 bases outside the gene matches. This CDR3 contains 14 residues. Looked up from germline, CDR1 is SGHTA and CDR2 is FQGTGA. CDR3 DNA sequence: TGTGCCAGCAGCCGGACTAGCGGGACCCTGGAGCTGTTTTTT. Translating gives CASSRTSGTLELFF.

This clonotype was counted many times. This sequence joins TRBV12-3 or TRBV12-4 and TRBJ1-5, with D possibly matching TRBD1 (5 bases). CDR3 length: 15 amino acids. Deletions cut 0 bases from V and 7 bases from J, with 13 bases between. CDR3 protein: CASSLAEGRGQPQHF. CDR3 DNA sequence: TGTGCCAGCAGTTTAGCGGAGGGGAGGGGACAGCCCCAGCATTTT.

At least ten counts were recorded for this clonotype. The V gene is TRBV20-1, the J gene TRBJ2-5; unclear D gene. The V end was cut by 6 bases, the J end by 5 bases, with 13 bases between. The CDR3 runs 12 residues. Germline CDR1 DFQATT, CDR2 SNEGSKA (reference sequence). The CDR3 spells CSAPSLGETQYF. CDR3 sequence (DNA): TGCAGTGCCCCGTCGTTAGGGGAGACCCAGTACTTC.

This clonotype was detected a few times. This chain uses TRBV28 with TRBJ2-1; 7 nucleotides line up with TRBD1. The germline gives CDR1 MDHEN, CDR2 SYDVKM. This CDR3 has 12 residues. The junction had 9 bases not matched to a gene; V was cut back by 5 bases and J by 14 bases. The CDR3 here is CASSPSRDREFF. As DNA, the CDR3 is TGTGCCAGCAGTCCTTCCCGAGACAGGGAGTTCTTC.

This clonotype has a handful of counts. V usage is TRBV7-9 and J usage is TRBJ2-1; possible D gene TRBD2, 6 bases. Between the trimmed V and J ends, which lost 7 bases and 0 bases, there was a span of 16 bases. The germline CDR1 and CDR2 sequences are SEHNR and FQNEAQ (reference sequence). The CDR3 length is 16 residues. CDR3 protein: CASTWGGIGSYNEQFF. CDR3 coding DNA: TGTGCCAGCACCTGGGGCGGGATAGGCTCCTACAATGAGCAGTTCTTC.

The chain has TRBV11-2 and TRBJ2-1; tentatively, D is TRBD1 (6 bases). From germline, CDR1 is SGHAT and CDR2 FQNNGV. The CDR3 is 18 amino acids. The ends were cut back, 2 bases at V and 0 bases at J, with 17 bases in the middle. CDR3: CASSLYPEAGASYNEQFF. CDR3 sequence (DNA): TGTGCCAGCAGCTTATATCCGGAGGCAGGGGCCTCCTACAATGAGCAGTTCTTC.

This clonotype was observed a few times. The rearrangement uses TRBV20-1 and TRBJ2-7; D may correspond to TRBD1 or TRBD2 (5 bases each). V was clipped by 6 bases and J by 4 bases, with 19 bases between them. Germline CDR1 DFQATT, CDR2 SNEGSKA (reference sequence). The CDR3 totals 14 residues. The CDR3: CSASQGESGYEQYF. CDR3 DNA sequence: TGCAGTGCAAGCCAAGGGGAGAGTGGGTACGAGCAGTACTTC.

This clonotype was seen ten or more times. The gene calls are TRBV2 and TRBJ1-4; D perhaps matches TRBD1 (5 bases). This CDR3 spans 14 amino acids. Germline assignment: CDR1 SNHLY and CDR2 FYNNEI. V dropped 6 bases and J dropped 3 bases, with 11 bases sitting between them. CDR3 nucleotide sequence: TGTGCCAGCAGGGATAGAGGGGCTAATGAAAAACTGTTTTTT. It encodes CASRDRGANEKLFF.

The V gene is TRBV4-3, the J gene TRBJ1-5; maybe TRBD1 (6 bases). The CDR3 length is 17 residues. Trimming shortened V by 0 bases and J by 5 bases, and 17 bases separated the two germline ends. The germline CDR1 and CDR2 sequences are LGHNA and YSLEER. This CDR3 is CASSQEVSQGMDQPQHF. The CDR3 DNA reads TGCGCCAGCAGCCAAGAGGTTTCACAGGGAATGGATCAGCCCCAGCATTTT.

This clonotype was recorded a few times. The chain employs TRBV28 and TRBJ2-2, with D unresolved. Trimming pared 6 bases from V and 6 bases from J, leaving 14 bases between. Germline V CDR1 and CDR2: MDHEN, SYDVKM. This CDR3 is built from 14 residues. CDR3 sequence reads: CASSLAFSPGELFF. The CDR3 nucleotides are TGTGCCAGCAGCCTGGCATTTTCACCCGGGGAGCTGTTTTTT.

In this sample, this clonotype turned up a few times. This sequence joins TRBV7-3 and TRBJ2-5; tentatively, D is TRBD1 or TRBD2 (5 bases each). CDR3 length: 14 residues. V was trimmed by 2 bases and J by 4 bases, leaving 11 bases between them. Germline CDR1 and CDR2: SGHTA and FQGTGA. CDR3 coding DNA: TGTGCCAGCAGCTTATGGGGGAGACCAGAGACCCAGTACTTC. Protein: CASSLWGRPETQYF.

In its sample, this clonotype was seen many times. V usage is TRBV7-2 and J usage is TRBJ2-7; no clear D. The CDR3 is 13 residues long. Germline values: CDR1 SGHTA, CDR2 FQGNSA. V was pared by 2 bases and J by 7 bases, with 12 bases between. For the CDR3, the DNA is TGTGCCAGCAGCTTATCTTTGGGTGGTGAGCAGTACTTC. This codes for CASSLSLGGEQYF. The variable domain in full, with the rest retrieved from reference TRBV7-2 and TRBJ2-7, is GAGVSQSPSNKVTEKGKDVELRCDPISGHTALYWYRQSLGQGLEFLIYFQGNSAPDKSGLPSDRFSAERTGGSVSTLTIQRTQQEDSAVYLCASSLSLGGEQYFGPGTRLTVT.

This clonotype was recorded at least ten times. The V gene is TRBV11-2, the J gene TRBJ2-2, with D possibly matching TRBD1 (6 bases). CDR1 and CDR2 from the germline V gene are SGHAT and FQNNGV. Trimming left V 1 base short and J 4 bases short, with 10 bases between. The CDR3 loop spans 15 amino acids. The CDR3 loop reads CASSLAQGFTGELFF. Here the CDR3 DNA reads TGTGCCAGCAGCTTAGCTCAGGGGTTCACCGGGGAGCTGTTTTTT.

This clonotype was observed at least ten times. V is TRBV7-9 and J is TRBJ1-5; no firm D call. The CDR3 totals 14 residues. Trimming took off 1 base at V and 1 base at J, with 5 bases between the two ends. Germline V gene data show CDR1 as SEHNR and CDR2 as FQNEAQ (reference sequence). CDR3 DNA sequence: TGTGCCAGCAGCTTAGAACAGAGCAATCAGCCCCAGCATTTT. The encoded protein is CASSLEQSNQPQHF.

The chain uses TRBV30 and TRBJ2-1; maybe TRBD1 (8 bases). The V gene's germline CDR1 is GTSNPN and CDR2 SVGIG (reference sequence). The V end was cut by 2 bases, the J end by 4 bases, with 24 bases between. The CDR3 is 18 residues long. In DNA form, the CDR3 reads TGTGCCTGGAGTTCCAGGACAGGGACTATCCGAATTTACAATGAGCAGTTCTTC. It is translated as CAWSSRTGTIRIYNEQFF.

The chain has TRBV6-4 and TRBJ2-2; weak D call: TRBD2 (6 bases). V was clipped by 4 bases and J by 1 base, with 7 bases between them. Germline-derived CDR1 and CDR2 are MRHNA and SNTAGT. CDR3 length equals 14 residues. The DNA for the CDR3 is TGTGCCAGCAGTGCGGGGGTGAACACCGGGGAGCTGTTTTTT. Translating it yields CASSAGVNTGELFF.

In this sample, this clonotype turned up many times. J is TRBJ1-1 and V is TRBV20-1, with a tentative D call TRBD1 (5 bases). The V end was cut by 6 bases, the J end by 0 bases, with 11 bases between. Per the germline V gene, CDR1 is DFQATT and CDR2 is SNEGSKA (reference sequence). The CDR3 contains 13 residues. The CDR3 DNA sequence: TGCAGTGCCCCACAGGCTCTGAACACTGAAGCTTTCTTT. Translating it yields CSAPQALNTEAFF.

This clonotype was seen repeatedly, ten times or more. The gene calls are TRBV5-6 and TRBJ2-5; either TRBD1 or TRBD2 may fit D (5 bases each). The V gene lost 1 base and the J gene lost 2 bases, with 15 bases spanning the gap. Germline V gene data show CDR1 as SGHDT and CDR2 as YYEEEE. CDR3 length equals 16 residues. For the CDR3, the DNA is TGTGCCAGCAGCTTGCGGCAGGGAGTGGGGCAAGAGACCCAGTACTTC. Translating it yields CASSLRQGVGQETQYF.

This clonotype was recorded many times. The DNA for the CDR3 is TGCAGTGCTAGAGAGGAGTACACAGATACGCAGTATTTT. Residues: CSAREEYTDTQYF. The chain recombines TRBV20-1 with TRBJ2-3; D is unclear. Germline CDR1 is DFQATT and CDR2 is SNEGSKA (reference sequence). With 0 bases removed from V and 2 bases from J, the gap between germline ends came to 6 bases. The CDR3 sequence is 13 residues long.

In the case of this clonotype: At one end, the junction sequence differs from germline, possibly due to a read error. V usage is TRBV7-9 and J usage is TRBJ1-1, with D uncertain. The CDR3 is 15 amino acids. From germline, CDR1 is SEHNR and CDR2 FQNEAQ (reference sequence). The CDR3 nucleotides are TGTGCCAGCAGCTTAGCGCTCGGAGCGCACACTGGAGCTTTCTTT. Translated: CASSLALGAHTGAFF. Combining the CDR3 with reference TRBV7-9 and TRBJ1-1 gives the whole variable domain DTGVSQNPRHKITKRGQNVTFRCDPISEHNRLYWYRQTLGQGPEFLTYFQNEAQLEKSRLLSDRFSAERPKGSFSTLEIQRTEQGDSAMYLCASSLALGAHTGAFFGQGTRLTVV.

This clonotype showed up many times. The chain employs TRBV7-8 and TRBJ2-2, with D perhaps TRBD1 or TRBD2 (5 bases each). CDR3 size: 17 residues. Germline V gene sequence: CDR1 SGHVS, CDR2 FQNEAQ. The germline V and J ends were trimmed by 1 base and 8 bases, with 20 bases remaining between them. CDR3 sequence (DNA): TGTGCCAGCAGCTTAGTGTCGGGGCGACATCTTAGAGGGGAGCTGTTTTTT. Translated: CASSLVSGRHLRGELFF.

V is TRBV7-2 and J is TRBJ2-3, with TRBD2 matching over 11 bases. This CDR3 comprises 15 residues. Germline trimming cut 5 bases from V and 7 bases from J; bases unmatched to any gene: 8. Per germline, CDR1 SGHTA and CDR2 FQGNSA. The CDR3 loop is CASSPGLAAANTQYF. CDR3 coding DNA: TGTGCCAGCAGCCCGGGACTAGCGGCCGCTAATACGCAGTATTTT.

This clonotype was observed a handful of times. The chain is built from TRBV3-1 and TRBJ2-4; possibly TRBD2 for D (5 bases). CDR1 is LGHDT and CDR2 is YNNKEL in the germline V gene (reference sequence). The CDR3 is made up of 18 amino acids. V lost 1 base and J lost 3, with 19 bases in between. The CDR3 region is CASSQVGRTDRDKNIQYF. The CDR3 nucleotides are TGTGCCAGCAGCCAAGTAGGCCGGACTGACCGCGACAAAAACATTCAGTACTTC.